The 25 T cell receptor beta chains below were found in one sample sequenced in a study of blood T cell repertoires in COVID-19. Here immunoSEQ multiplex PCR was the method, and the copy in TCRdb shows in-frame clones only, minus some. The repertoire holds 65,000 to 95,000 clones, 60% to 75% seen once, with approximately 5.7% in the top ten. The sample consisted of peripheral blood. The source is a man aged 45-65 years with active or convalescent COVID-19.

This clone was detected only a few times. The chain recombines TRBV6-5 with TRBJ1-1; TRBD1 agrees at 7 bases. The CDR3 runs to 15 residues. The germline CDR1 and CDR2 sequences are MNHEY and SVGAGI. The trim removed 5 bases at V and 1 base at J, leaving 7 bases unmatched. The CDR3 loop is CASSRQGMRNTEAFF. For the CDR3, the DNA is TGTGCCAGCAGTCGACAGGGAATGAGGAACACTGAAGCTTTCTTT.

This chain links TRBV7-9 with TRBJ2-5; tentatively, D is TRBD2 (6 bases). Germline CDR1 and CDR2: SEHNR and FQNEAQ (reference sequence). There are 12 residues in the CDR3. V was shortened by 10 bases and J by 7 bases, with 16 bases between the two germline ends. CDR3: CATSKDGGTQYF. The DNA of the CDR3 is TGTGCCACCAGTAAAGACGGGGGGACCCAGTACTTC.

V gene TRBV7-6 combines with J gene TRBJ2-1, with TRBD2 matching 8 bases. Trimming removed 5 bases from V and 1 base from J; junction bases left unmatched: 10. The CDR3 totals 17 residues. Germline V lookup: CDR1 SGHVS, CDR2 FNYEAQ. CDR3 sequence reads: CASSPSGRGASYNEQFF. The CDR3 nucleotides are TGTGCCAGCAGCCCTAGTGGGCGGGGGGCTTCCTACAATGAGCAGTTCTTC.

J is TRBJ2-5 and V is TRBV18, with 10 bases aligning to TRBD1. Per the germline V gene, CDR1 is KGHSH and CDR2 is LQKENI. The V gene end was trimmed by 6 bases and the J gene end by 1 base; junction bases not matched to a gene: 5. The CDR3 sequence is 15 residues long. The CDR3 DNA is TGTGCCAGCTCCATCGGGACAGGGGCCCAAGAGACCCAGTACTTC. This encodes CASSIGTGAQETQYF.

This clone was recorded only once. The V and J genes are TRBV24-1 and TRBJ2-1; no definite D call. Trimming stripped 5 bases from V and 15 bases from J, with 13 bases between. CDR3 length: 11 residues. Germline loops: CDR1 KGHDR, CDR2 SFDVKD. CDR3 bases: TGTGCCACCAGTGTTGAGCTCGATTGGTTCTTC. As protein: CATSVELDWFF.

CDR3 nucleotides: TGTGCCAGCACCCCAGGGAGGTCGGGAGGAGATACGCAGTATTTT. As protein: CASTPGRSGGDTQYF. This chain joins TRBV6-5 and TRBJ2-3, with 7 bases fitting TRBD2. Germline CDR1 is MNHEY and CDR2 is SVGAGI. The CDR3 is 15 residues long. The junction had 12 bases not matched to a gene; V was cut back by 7 bases and J by 5 bases.

This sequence joins TRBV19 and TRBJ1-2, with D perhaps matching TRBD1 (6 bases). The CDR3 totals 13 residues. V shed 9 bases and J shed 3 bases, with 14 bases lying between them. Germline V gene lookup returns CDR1 LNHDA and CDR2 SQIVND (reference sequence). The CDR3 sequence: CASRDPGDYGYTF. CDR3 DNA sequence: TGTGCCAGCCGGGACCCAGGGGACTATGGCTACACCTTC.

V and J are TRBV11-1 and TRBJ2-3; weak D call: TRBD2 (5 bases). V gave up 1 base and J gave up 5 bases, with 10 bases separating them. The germline gives CDR1 SGHAT, CDR2 FQDESV (reference sequence). CDR3 length equals 14 residues. The CDR3 reads CASSLGGSGDTQYF. CDR3 sequence (DNA): TGTGCCAGCAGCTTAGGAGGGTCAGGAGATACGCAGTATTTT.

This sequence joins TRBV6-1 and TRBJ1-5; D remains unclear. V lost 3 bases to trimming and J lost 6 bases, with 9 bases between them. Germline CDR1 MNHNS, CDR2 SASEGT. This CDR3 comprises 13 residues. The CDR3, as DNA: TGTGCCAGCAGTGATCGGGGAGGTCAGCCCCAGCATTTT. It translates to CASSDRGGQPQHF.

The chain employs TRBV25-1 and TRBJ1-1; 8 bases fit TRBD1. The length of the CDR3 is 16 residues. Germline values: CDR1 MGHDK, CDR2 SYGVNS. The V and J ends lost 4 bases and 1 base, in that order; junction bases with no gene match: 8. For the CDR3, the DNA is TGTGCCAGCAGTGCATCTATCGGACAGGGGAACACTGAAGCTTTCTTT. Translated, it gives CASSASIGQGNTEAFF.

The rearrangement links TRBV5-1 to TRBJ2-5, with TRBD2 matching over 7 bases. The germline gives CDR1 SGHRS, CDR2 YFSETQ. The CDR3 loop spans 17 amino acids. With V trimmed by 0 bases and J by 5 bases, 13 bases remained unmatched. The CDR3 DNA reads as TGCGCCAGCAGCTTGGGTGACAGCCCGATCGGGGGGGAGACCCAGTACTTC. This codes for CASSLGDSPIGGETQYF.

This sequence joins TRBV7-3 and TRBJ1-6, with 8 bases that match TRBD1. After removal of 1 base from V and 9 bases from J, the junction contained 2 bases not matched to a gene. The CDR3 loop spans 14 amino acids. Per the germline V gene, CDR1 is SGHTA and CDR2 is FQGTGA. The CDR3 DNA sequence: TGTGCCAGCAGCTTAATGACAGGGGTTTCACCCCTCCACTTT. It specifies CASSLMTGVSPLHF.

This chain joins TRBV6-5 and TRBJ2-5, with 9 positions matching TRBD2. From germline, CDR1 is MNHEY and CDR2 SVGAGI. This CDR3 is 10 amino acids long. The CDR3 region has the DNA TGTGTCGGCGGGGGGGCGACCCAGTACTTC. Its translation: CVGGGATQYF.

The rearrangement uses TRBV20-1 and TRBJ2-4, with 10 bases lining up with TRBD2. CDR1 and CDR2 from the germline V gene are DFQATT and SNEGSKA (reference sequence). V was pared by 3 bases and J by 1 base, with 9 bases of the junction left unmatched. The length of the CDR3 is 17 residues. The CDR3 nucleotides read TGCAGTGCTAGTGACCTTAGCGGGGGGCTCGCCAAAAACATTCAGTACTTC. This encodes CSASDLSGGLAKNIQYF.

A few counts support this clone. The J gene is TRBJ2-3, the V gene TRBV7-2; tentative D call: TRBD1 (6 bases). V was clipped by 2 bases and J by 7 bases, with 7 bases between them. CDR1 is SGHTA, CDR2 FQGNSA, per germline. This CDR3 has 12 amino acids. CDR3 amino acids: CASSLQGYTQYF. CDR3 bases: TGTGCCAGCAGCTTACAGGGGTATACGCAGTATTTT.

A few counts support this clone. The chain employs TRBV30 and TRBJ1-2, with D perhaps TRBD1 (6 bases). Deletions cut 4 bases from V and 3 bases from J, with 15 bases between. This CDR3 spans 14 amino acids. Germline CDR1 reads GTSNPN; CDR2 reads SVGIG (reference sequence). The CDR3 DNA reads TGTGCCTGGAAAGGGGGTACGGTGTACTATGGCTACACCTTC. Encoded protein: CAWKGGTVYYGYTF.

The chain carries TRBV21-1 and TRBJ2-7; the table's D call, TRBD2, was not checked against the DNA. TRBV21-1 is flagged as a pseudogene. This CDR3 comprises 13 residues. DNA for the CDR3: TGTGCCAGCACCTCCTCCGAGACCTACGAGCAGTACTTC. It codes for CASTSSETYEQYF.

This clone turned up a few times. The chain couples TRBV7-2 to TRBJ2-3, with 7 bases matching TRBD1. CDR3 length equals 16 residues. The V gene end was trimmed by 1 base and the J gene end by 0 bases; junction bases not matched to a gene: 4. Germline CDR1 is SGHTA and CDR2 is FQGNSA. The CDR3 is CASSLEWTGSTDTQYF. Written as DNA, the CDR3 is TGTGCCAGCAGCTTAGAGTGGACAGGAAGCACAGATACGCAGTATTTT.

The rearrangement joins TRBV5-6 to TRBJ1-2; 12 bases fit TRBD1. V lost 6 bases to trimming and J lost 8 bases; unmatched junction nucleotides: 8. The germline gives CDR1 SGHDT, CDR2 YYEEEE. There are 14 residues in the CDR3. The CDR3 loop is CASNPGQGARGYTF. In DNA, the CDR3 is TGTGCCAGCAACCCGGGACAGGGGGCAAGGGGCTACACCTTC.

This chain uses TRBV5-4 with TRBJ2-3, with TRBD2 matching over 10 bases. V shed 9 bases, J shed 4 bases, and the junction held 8 bases outside the gene matches. In germline, CDR1 is SGHNT, CDR2 YYREEE (reference sequence). The CDR3 runs 14 residues. In nucleotides, the CDR3 is TGTGCCATCCCCGGGACTAGCGACTCAGATACGCAGTATTTT. Amino acids: CAIPGTSDSDTQYF.

CDR3: CASSPKGAGGHWGRGDTQYF. The CDR3 DNA reads TGTGCCAGCAGCCCCAAGGGGGCGGGGGGGCATTGGGGTAGAGGAGATACGCAGTATTTT. V is TRBV2 and J is TRBJ2-3, with 9 nucleotides matching TRBD2. Germline V gives CDR1 SNHLY, CDR2 FYNNEI. V shed 6 bases, J shed 5 bases, and the junction held 24 bases outside the gene matches. The CDR3 is 20 amino acids.

The chain links TRBV19 to TRBJ2-2; TRBD1 matches at 7 bases. From germline, CDR1 is LNHDA and CDR2 SQIVND (reference sequence). The CDR3 covers 16 residues. V dropped 7 bases and J dropped 1; count of bases not matched to a gene: 9. The chain's CDR3 is CASIPPGTVNTGELFF. CDR3 coding DNA: TGTGCCAGTATCCCTCCCGGGACAGTGAACACCGGGGAGCTGTTTTTT.

The table lists this clone with a few counts. V and J are TRBV5-5 and TRBJ1-5; 11 nucleotides line up with TRBD1. Germline V gene lookup returns CDR1 SGHKS and CDR2 YYEKEE (reference sequence). CDR3 length equals 15 residues. V lost 5 bases to trimming and J lost 5 bases; unmatched junction nucleotides: 6. The CDR3 DNA follows: TGTGCCAGCAGGCAGACGGGACAGGGGGATCAGCCCCAGCATTTT. It is translated as CASRQTGQGDQPQHF.

This clone has a handful of counts. The rearrangement joins TRBV2 to TRBJ1-1; tentatively, D is TRBD1 (6 bases). CDR3 size: 13 residues. Germline V lookup: CDR1 SNHLY, CDR2 FYNNEI. The V end lost 6 bases, the J end lost 4 bases, and 12 bases lay between the germline ends. CDR3 region: CASSGLGGTEAFF. DNA for the CDR3: TGTGCCAGCAGCGGTCTAGGGGGCACTGAAGCTTTCTTT. The variable domain in full, with the rest retrieved from reference TRBV2 and TRBJ1-1, is EPEVTQTPSHQVTQMGQEVILRCVPISNHLYFYWYRQILGQKVEFLVSFYNNEISEKSEIFDDQFSVERPDGSNFTLKIRSTKLEDSAMYFCASSGLGGTEAFFGQGTRLTVV.

The chain recombines TRBV29-1 with TRBJ2-7, with D perhaps TRBD1 (5 bases). This CDR3 spans 12 amino acids. Per the germline V gene, CDR1 is SQVTM and CDR2 is ANQGSEA. Trimming removed 6 bases at V and 3 bases at J, with 12 bases between. The CDR3 loop is CSVTDSYYEQYF. The CDR3 DNA follows: TGCAGCGTGACCGACAGTTACTACGAGCAGTACTTC.